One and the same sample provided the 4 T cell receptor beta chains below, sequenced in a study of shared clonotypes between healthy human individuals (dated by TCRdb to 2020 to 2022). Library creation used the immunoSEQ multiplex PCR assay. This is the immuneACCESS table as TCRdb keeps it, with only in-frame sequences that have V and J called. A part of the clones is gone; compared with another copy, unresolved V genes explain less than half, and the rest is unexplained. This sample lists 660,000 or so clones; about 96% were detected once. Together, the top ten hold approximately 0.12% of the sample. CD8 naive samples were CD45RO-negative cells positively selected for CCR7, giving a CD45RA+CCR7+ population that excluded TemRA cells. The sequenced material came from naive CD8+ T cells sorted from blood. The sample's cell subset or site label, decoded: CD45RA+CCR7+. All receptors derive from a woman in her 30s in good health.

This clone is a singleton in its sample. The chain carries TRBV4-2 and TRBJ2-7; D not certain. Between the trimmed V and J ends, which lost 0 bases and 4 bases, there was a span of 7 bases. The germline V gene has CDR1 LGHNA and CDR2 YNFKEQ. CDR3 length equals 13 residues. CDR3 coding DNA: TGTGCCAGCAGCCAAGAACCGGTGTACGAGCAGTACTTC. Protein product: CASSQEPVYEQYF.

CDR3 sequence reads: CASSRQREFSYEQYF. The CDR3 DNA reads as TGTGCCAGCAGCCGGCAGCGGGAATTTTCCTACGAGCAGTACTTC. The genes are TRBV27 and TRBJ2-7, with TRBD2 matching over 7 bases. V shed 6 bases and J 1 base; nucleotides not matched to a gene: 9. The CDR3 length is 15 residues. CDR1 MNHEY and CDR2 SMNVEV come from the germline V gene (reference sequence).

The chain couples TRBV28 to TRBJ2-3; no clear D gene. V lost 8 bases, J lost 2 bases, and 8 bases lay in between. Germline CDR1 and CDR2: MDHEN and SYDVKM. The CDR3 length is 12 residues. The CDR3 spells CASQPPTDTQYF. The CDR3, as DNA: TGTGCCAGCCAACCCCCCACAGATACGCAGTATTTT.

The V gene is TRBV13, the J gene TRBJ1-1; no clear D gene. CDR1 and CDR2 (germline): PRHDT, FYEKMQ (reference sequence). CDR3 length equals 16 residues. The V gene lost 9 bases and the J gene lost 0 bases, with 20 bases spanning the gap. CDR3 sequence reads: CASLSQEAGLNTEAFF. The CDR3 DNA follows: TGTGCCAGTTTATCGCAGGAGGCGGGATTGAACACTGAAGCTTTCTTT.